These T cell receptor beta chains were read from a single sample in a study of CD8 T cells in Susac syndrome. One entry per CDR3 protein, called by TCRdb with MiXCR from the immunoSEQ multiplex PCR reads. Of hundreds of thousands of distinct CDR3 sequences listed, about 93% are singletons. Sequencing was done on a sample of CD4+ T cells from PBMCs. The receptors here all came from a human donor with multiple sclerosis. The CDR3 runs from the conserved cysteine through the conserved F or W. The order of the fields is CDR3 protein, CDR3 DNA, V gene, clone size, J gene, D gene. The D gene is left open where the match is weak. Expanded clones get a size class; other rows say once, few or many, or leave the size out.

CAISPGFLGTEAFF	TGTGCCATCTCCCCAGGGTTTTTGGGCACTGAAGCTTTCTTT	TRBV30	.	TRBJ1-1	.
CASGLEPGTEQFF	TGTGCTAGTGGTTTGGAACCCGGGACAGAGCAGTTCTTC	TRBV12-5	.	TRBJ2-1	.
CSARGIGRRNTEAFF	TGCAGTGCTAGAGGGATCGGACGTCGGAACACTGAAGCTTTCTTT	TRBV20-1	.	TRBJ1-1	.
CASSLWGDEQYF	TGTGCCAGCAGCTTGTGGGGAGACGAGCAGTACTTC	TRBV5-4	.	TRBJ2-7	.
CASSQGWDPSTDTQYF	TGTGCCAGCAGCCAAGGCTGGGACCCGAGCACAGATACGCAGTATTTT	TRBV6-1	.	TRBJ2-3	.
CASSTRATDTQYF	TGTGCCAGCAGCACGCGGGCCACAGATACGCAGTATTTT	TRBV21-1	.	TRBJ2-3	.
CASSLASWGADTQYF	TGCGCCAGCAGCTTGGCTTCGTGGGGAGCAGATACGCAGTATTTT	TRBV5-1	.	TRBJ2-3	.
CSARDPAGAGNEQFF	TGCAGTGCTAGAGATCCCGCGGGAGCAGGCAATGAGCAGTTCTTC	TRBV20-1	.	TRBJ2-1	TRBD2
CSVRTGRETQYF	TGCAGCGTTCGGACAGGAAGAGAGACCCAGTACTTC	TRBV29-1	.	TRBJ2-5	TRBD1
CASSPQLTGGKETQYF	TGTGCCAGCTCACCTCAACTCACAGGGGGCAAAGAGACCCAGTACTTC	TRBV18	.	TRBJ2-5	TRBD1
CSARWSGMETQYF	TGCAGTGCTAGATGGTCCGGGATGGAGACCCAGTACTTC	TRBV20-1	.	TRBJ2-5	.
CAWRSWGEAFF	TGTGCCTGGAGATCGTGGGGAGAAGCTTTCTTT	TRBV30	.	TRBJ1-1	.
CASSLRDGFAEAFF	TGTGCCAGCAGCTTAAGGGATGGATTCGCTGAAGCTTTCTTT	TRBV5-4	once	TRBJ1-1	.
CASSLGRNSPLHF	TGTGCCAGCAGCTTAGGGAGGAATTCACCCCTCCACTTT	TRBV7-2	.	TRBJ1-6	.
CASRLAGVGNEQFF	TGTGCCAGCAGACTAGCGGGGGTGGGCAATGAGCAGTTCTTC	TRBV12-3/TRBV12-4	.	TRBJ2-1	TRBD2
CASSIRTGTGEQYF	TGTGCCAGCAGCATCCGGACAGGTACCGGGGAGCAGTACTTC	TRBV5-4	.	TRBJ2-7	TRBD1
CASRGTGANSPLHF	TGTGCCAGCAGGGGGACAGGAGCCAATTCACCCCTCCACTTT	TRBV6-1	.	TRBJ1-6	TRBD1
CASSRPQGPTNEKLFF	TGTGCCAGCAGCCGACCACAGGGACCAACTAATGAAAAACTGTTTTTT	TRBV4-2	.	TRBJ1-4	.
CASSLAGKGEKLFF	TGTGCCAGCAGCTTGGCGGGGAAGGGCGAAAAACTGTTTTTT	TRBV5-4	.	TRBJ1-4	.
CASSLEGDQETQYF	TGTGCCAGCAGCTTGGAAGGGGACCAAGAGACCCAGTACTTC	TRBV5-4	.	TRBJ2-5	.
CASSYSGSEGKDTQYF	TGTGCCAGCAGTTACTCAGGTTCAGAAGGGAAAGATACGCAGTATTTT	TRBV6-5	.	TRBJ2-3	.
CASRDSTGANVLTF	TGCGCCAGCAGGGACAGTACTGGGGCCAACGTCCTGACTTTC	TRBV10-1	.	TRBJ2-6	.
CASSTGFAADTQYF	TGTGCCAGCAGTACAGGGTTTGCCGCAGATACGCAGTATTTT	TRBV7-3	.	TRBJ2-3	.
CASSAVGDTEAFF	TGTGCCAGTAGTGCCGTAGGGGACACTGAAGCTTTCTTT	TRBV19	.	TRBJ1-1	.
CSARDLLVSPIEQFF	TGCAGTGCTAGAGACCTACTAGTATCCCCAATAGAGCAGTTCTTC	TRBV20-1	.	TRBJ2-1	.
CASSFAGESTDTQYF	TGTGCCAGCAGCTTTGCGGGCGAAAGCACAGATACGCAGTATTTT	TRBV5-4	.	TRBJ2-3	.
CASSPIRSRDTIYF	TGTGCCAGCAGCCCCATCCGATCCAGAGACACCATATATTTT	TRBV7-9	.	TRBJ1-3	.
CASSPPPWVGGIGYTF	TGTGCCAGCTCACCTCCCCCGTGGGTTGGGGGTATAGGCTACACCTTC	TRBV18	.	TRBJ1-2	.
CASSGTSGSTGELFF	TGTGCCAGCAGCGGGACGAGCGGGTCCACCGGGGAGCTGTTTTTT	TRBV9	once	TRBJ2-2	.
CASSPPSGGSLQETQYF	TGTGCCAGCTCACCCCCCAGCGGGGGGAGTCTTCAAGAGACCCAGTACTTC	TRBV18	.	TRBJ2-5	TRBD2
CASSIDLAAEAFF	TGTGCCAGTAGTATAGATCTCGCAGCTGAAGCTTTCTTT	TRBV19	.	TRBJ1-1	.
CASTNPRQGKVNTEAFF	TGTGCCAGCACTAACCCCCGACAGGGGAAGGTGAACACTGAAGCTTTCTTT	TRBV12-3/TRBV12-4	once	TRBJ1-1	TRBD1
CASSLSRVSSYNEQFF	TGTGCCAGCAGCTTATCGCGGGTTAGCTCCTACAATGAGCAGTTCTTC	TRBV7-2	.	TRBJ2-1	.
CASSEPQGAQETQYF	TGTGCCAGCAGTGAACCCCAGGGGGCTCAGGAGACCCAGTACTTC	TRBV25-1	.	TRBJ2-5	TRBD1
CSAHRGRDDNEQFF	TGCAGTGCCCACCGGGGACGCGACGACAATGAGCAGTTCTTC	TRBV20-1	.	TRBJ2-1	.
CASSPVAGRSETQYF	TGTGCCAGCAGCCCCGTAGCGGGGAGATCAGAGACCCAGTACTTC	TRBV11-1	.	TRBJ2-5	TRBD2
CASSSYPGPETQYF	TGTGCCAGTAGCTCATACCCGGGCCCGGAGACCCAGTACTTC	TRBV19	.	TRBJ2-5	.
CASSQVFSNRGNTEAFF	TGCGCCAGCAGCCAAGTGTTCTCGAACAGGGGGAACACTGAAGCTTTCTTT	TRBV4-1	.	TRBJ1-1	TRBD1
CASSLGGGNEQYF	TGTGCCAGCAGTTTGGGCGGGGGGAACGAGCAGTACTTC	TRBV28	.	TRBJ2-7	TRBD2
CASSRDRGLDEQYF	TGTGCCAGCAGCAGGGACAGGGGGCTCGACGAGCAGTACTTC	TRBV3-1	.	TRBJ2-7	TRBD1
CAWREPGYGYTF	TGTGCCTGGAGAGAACCAGGGTATGGCTACACCTTC	TRBV30	.	TRBJ1-2	.
CASSLDNRGAEAFF	TGCGCCAGCAGCTTGGACAACAGGGGCGCTGAAGCTTTCTTT	TRBV5-1	few	TRBJ1-1	TRBD1
CASSLASGGRGPEAFF	TGCGCCAGCAGCTTGGCCAGTGGGGGAAGGGGGCCTGAAGCTTTCTTT	TRBV5-1	.	TRBJ1-1	TRBD1
CASSQGRGTGDAKLFF	TGCGCCAGCAGCCAAGGAAGAGGGACAGGGGATGCAAAACTGTTTTTT	TRBV4-1	once	TRBJ1-4	TRBD1
CATRWASESTDTQYF	TGTGCCACCCGGTGGGCTAGCGAGAGCACAGATACGCAGTATTTT	TRBV27	.	TRBJ2-3	.
CASSLVGRNTEAFF	TGTGCCAGCAGTTTAGTCGGCAGGAACACTGAAGCTTTCTTT	TRBV12-3/TRBV12-4	.	TRBJ1-1	.
CASSLGQGAGNQPQHF	TGTGCCAGCAGTTTAGGACAGGGGGCAGGCAATCAGCCCCAGCATTTT	TRBV12-3/TRBV12-4	few	TRBJ1-5	TRBD1
CASSQWDRGYGSPLHF	TGTGCCAGCAGCCAATGGGACAGGGGGTATGGTTCACCCCTCCACTTT	TRBV3-1	.	TRBJ1-6	TRBD1
CASSLARVVGTDTQYF	TGTGCCAGCAGCTTAGCGAGGGTTGTGGGTACAGATACGCAGTATTTT	TRBV7-8	once	TRBJ2-3	.
CATSDWGLAGFGTGELFF	TGTGCCACCAGTGATTGGGGACTAGCGGGATTCGGCACCGGGGAGCTGTTTTTT	TRBV24-1	.	TRBJ2-2	TRBD2
CSARPPGEEKLFF	TGCAGTGCTAGACCTCCGGGGGAGGAAAAACTGTTTTTT	TRBV20-1	.	TRBJ1-4	.
CSADMGSDTEAFF	TGCAGTGCGGATATGGGGTCGGACACTGAAGCTTTCTTT	TRBV20-1	.	TRBJ1-1	.
CASSVLEGTEAFF	TGTGCCAGCAGTGTTCTTGAGGGGACTGAAGCTTTCTTT	TRBV25-1	.	TRBJ1-1	.
CASSPRETLFF	TGTGCCAGCAGTCCCAGGGAGACCCTATTCTTC	TRBV27	.	TRBJ2-5	.
CASSQGLGNNEQFF	TGTGCCAGCAGCCAGGGACTTGGGAACAATGAGCAGTTCTTC	TRBV3-1	.	TRBJ2-1	.
CASSQVASKDNEQFF	TGCGCCAGCAGCCAAGTGGCTAGCAAGGACAATGAGCAGTTCTTC	TRBV4-1	.	TRBJ2-1	.
CASSLEHRFTDTQYF	TGCGCCAGCAGCTTGGAGCACCGATTCACAGATACGCAGTATTTT	TRBV5-1	.	TRBJ2-3	.